The clone carrying this T cell receptor (beta chain) occurred a few times. These data originate in a study of T cells in Graves' hyperthyroidism and ophthalmopathy. Study in general: Before any treatment, at initial diagnosis, peripheral blood was collected.

Clinical symptoms, serum thyroxine, TRAb, thyroid ultrasound and orbital computed tomography established diagnosis. RNA transcripts served as the template for amplifying TCR beta CDR3 regions. First-round RT-PCR of the TCR CDR3 relied on the HTBI primer set. In TCRdb, the multiplex PCR reads were re-called with MiXCR into one record per CDR3 protein. The sample includes fewer than 850,000 distinct CDR3 sequences, 17% of them seen just once. Sequencing input: blood. The clonotype originates from a man aged 50-59 years with Graves' hyperthyroidism.

CDR3 in amino acids: CATRVTGGTEQFF. In DNA form, the CDR3 reads TGTGCCACCAGGGTTACAGGGGGCACTGAGCAGTTCTTC. The chain joins TRBV24-1 to TRBJ2-1; 9 bases are shared with TRBD1. Unmatched junction bases numbered 6, after V lost 7 bases and J lost 9 bases. Germline V gene lookup returns CDR1 KGHDR and CDR2 SFDVKD. The CDR3 has 13 residues.